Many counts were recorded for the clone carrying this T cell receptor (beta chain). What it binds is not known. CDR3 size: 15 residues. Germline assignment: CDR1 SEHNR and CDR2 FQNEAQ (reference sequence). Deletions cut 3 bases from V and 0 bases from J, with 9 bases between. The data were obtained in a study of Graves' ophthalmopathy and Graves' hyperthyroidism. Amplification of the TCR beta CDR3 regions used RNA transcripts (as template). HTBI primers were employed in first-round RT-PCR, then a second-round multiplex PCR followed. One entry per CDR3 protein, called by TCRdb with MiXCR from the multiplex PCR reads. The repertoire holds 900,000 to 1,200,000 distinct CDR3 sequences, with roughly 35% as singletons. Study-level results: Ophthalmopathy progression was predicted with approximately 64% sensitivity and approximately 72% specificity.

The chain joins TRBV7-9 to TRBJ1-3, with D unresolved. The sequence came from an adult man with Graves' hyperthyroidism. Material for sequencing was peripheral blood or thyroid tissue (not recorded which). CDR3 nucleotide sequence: TGTGCCAGCAGCTTGTTGGGAGCCTCTGGAAACACCATATATTTT. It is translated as CASSLLGASGNTIYF. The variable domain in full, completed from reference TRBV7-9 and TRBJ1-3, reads DTGVSQNPRHKITKRGQNVTFRCDPISEHNRLYWYRQTLGQGPEFLTYFQNEAQLEKSRLLSDRFSAERPKGSFSTLEIQRTEQGDSAMYLCASSLLGASGNTIYFGEGSWLTVV.